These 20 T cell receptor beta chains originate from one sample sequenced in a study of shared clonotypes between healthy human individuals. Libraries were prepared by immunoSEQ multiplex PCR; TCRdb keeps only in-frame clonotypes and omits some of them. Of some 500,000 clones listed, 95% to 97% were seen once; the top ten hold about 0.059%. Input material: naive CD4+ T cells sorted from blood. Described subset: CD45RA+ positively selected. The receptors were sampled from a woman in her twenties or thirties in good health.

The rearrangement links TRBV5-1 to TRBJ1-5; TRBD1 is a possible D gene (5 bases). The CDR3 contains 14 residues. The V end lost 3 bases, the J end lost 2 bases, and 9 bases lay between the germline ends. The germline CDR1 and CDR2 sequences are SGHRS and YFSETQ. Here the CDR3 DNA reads TGCGCCAGCAGCTACGAAGGGGGCAATCAGCCCCAGCATTTT. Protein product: CASSYEGGNQPQHF.

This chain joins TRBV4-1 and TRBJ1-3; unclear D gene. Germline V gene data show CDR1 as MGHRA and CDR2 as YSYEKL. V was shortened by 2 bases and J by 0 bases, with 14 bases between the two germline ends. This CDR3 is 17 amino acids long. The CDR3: CASSQSVSFGSGNTIYF. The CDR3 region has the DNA TGCGCCAGCAGCCAATCCGTATCTTTCGGCTCTGGAAACACCATATATTTT.

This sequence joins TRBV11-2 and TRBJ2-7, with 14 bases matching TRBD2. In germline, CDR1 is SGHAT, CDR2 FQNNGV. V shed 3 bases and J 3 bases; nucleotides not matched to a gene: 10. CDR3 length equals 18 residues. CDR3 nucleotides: TGTGCCAGCAGCTTCTTGGGACTAGCGGGAGTTGACCTCTACGAGCAGTACTTC. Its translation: CASSFLGLAGVDLYEQYF.

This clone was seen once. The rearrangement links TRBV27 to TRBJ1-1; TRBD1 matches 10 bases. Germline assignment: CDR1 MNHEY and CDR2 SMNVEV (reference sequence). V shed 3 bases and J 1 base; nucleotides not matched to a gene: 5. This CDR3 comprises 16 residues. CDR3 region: CASSLRDRGSNTEAFF. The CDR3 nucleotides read TGTGCCAGCAGTTTGCGGGACAGGGGCTCGAACACTGAAGCTTTCTTT.

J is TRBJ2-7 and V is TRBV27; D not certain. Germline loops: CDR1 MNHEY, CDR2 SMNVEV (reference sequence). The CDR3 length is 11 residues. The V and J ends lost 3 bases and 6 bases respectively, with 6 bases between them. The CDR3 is CASSFMGEQYF. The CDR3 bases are TGTGCCAGCAGTTTTATGGGCGAGCAGTACTTC.

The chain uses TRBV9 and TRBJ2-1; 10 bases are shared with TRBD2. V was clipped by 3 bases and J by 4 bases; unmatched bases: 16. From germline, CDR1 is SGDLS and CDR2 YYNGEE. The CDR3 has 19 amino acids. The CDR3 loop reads CASSARPGLAPNLYNEQFF. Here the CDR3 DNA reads TGTGCCAGCAGCGCCCGGCCGGGACTAGCGCCCAATCTATACAATGAGCAGTTCTTC.

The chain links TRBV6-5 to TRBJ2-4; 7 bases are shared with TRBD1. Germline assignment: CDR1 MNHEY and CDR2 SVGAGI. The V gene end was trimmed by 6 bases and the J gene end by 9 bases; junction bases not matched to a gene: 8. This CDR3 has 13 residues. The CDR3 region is CASRRQGSGIQYF. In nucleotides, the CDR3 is TGTGCCAGCAGGAGACAGGGCTCAGGCATTCAGTACTTC.

The CDR3 DNA sequence: TGTGCCAGCAGCCTACAGTCTAACACTGAAGCTTTCTTT. It encodes CASSLQSNTEAFF. The chain links TRBV14 to TRBJ1-1; D remains ambiguous. Trimming took 4 bases from V and 2 from J, leaving 8 bases between them. CDR1 and CDR2 (germline): SGHDN, FVKESK. The CDR3 spans 13 residues. The whole variable domain, filled in from reference TRBV14 and TRBJ1-1, reads EAGVTQFPSHSVIEKGQTVTLRCDPISGHDNLYWYRRVMGKEIKFLLHFVKESKQDESGMPNNRFLAERTGGTYSTLKVQPAELEDSGVYFCASSLQSNTEAFFGQGTRLTVV.

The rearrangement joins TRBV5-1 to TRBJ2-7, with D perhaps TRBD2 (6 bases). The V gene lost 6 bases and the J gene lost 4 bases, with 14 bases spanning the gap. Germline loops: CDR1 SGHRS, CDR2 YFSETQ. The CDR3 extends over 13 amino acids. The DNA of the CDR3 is TGCGCCAGCATGAAGGAGGGTATGTACGAGCAGTACTTC. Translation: CASMKEGMYEQYF.

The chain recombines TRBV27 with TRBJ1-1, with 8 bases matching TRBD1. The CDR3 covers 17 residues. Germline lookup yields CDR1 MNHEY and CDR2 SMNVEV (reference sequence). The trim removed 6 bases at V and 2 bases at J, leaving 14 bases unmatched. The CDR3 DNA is TGTGCCAGCAGCCTACGATCTCAGGGGGCTTATAACACTGAAGCTTTCTTT. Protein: CASSLRSQGAYNTEAFF.

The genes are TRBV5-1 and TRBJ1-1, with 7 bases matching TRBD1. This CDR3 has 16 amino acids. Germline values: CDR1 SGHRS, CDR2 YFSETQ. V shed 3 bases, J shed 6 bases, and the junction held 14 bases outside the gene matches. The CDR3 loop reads CASSSGYRGKLAEAFF. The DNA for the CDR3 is TGCGCCAGCAGCTCAGGCTACAGGGGTAAGCTCGCTGAAGCTTTCTTT.

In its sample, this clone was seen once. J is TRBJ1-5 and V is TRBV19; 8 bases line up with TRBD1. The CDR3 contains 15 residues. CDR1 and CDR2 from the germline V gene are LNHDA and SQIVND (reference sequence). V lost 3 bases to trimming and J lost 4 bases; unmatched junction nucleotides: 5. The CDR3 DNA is TGTGCCAGTAGTATCACAGGGGGTCCGAATCAGCCCCAGCATTTT. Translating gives CASSITGGPNQPQHF.

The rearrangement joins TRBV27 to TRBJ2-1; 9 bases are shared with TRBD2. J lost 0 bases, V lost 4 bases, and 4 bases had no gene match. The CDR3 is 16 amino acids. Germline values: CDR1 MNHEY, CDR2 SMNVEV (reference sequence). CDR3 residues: CASSSFSGSSYNEQFF. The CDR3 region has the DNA TGTGCCAGCAGTTCCTTTAGCGGGAGCTCCTACAATGAGCAGTTCTTC.

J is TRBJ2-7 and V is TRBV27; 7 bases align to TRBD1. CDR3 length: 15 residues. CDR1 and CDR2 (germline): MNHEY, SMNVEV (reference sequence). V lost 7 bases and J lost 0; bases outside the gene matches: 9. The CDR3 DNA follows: TGTGCCAGCACCGACAGGGCGCATAGCTCCTACGAGCAGTACTTC. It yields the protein CASTDRAHSSYEQYF.

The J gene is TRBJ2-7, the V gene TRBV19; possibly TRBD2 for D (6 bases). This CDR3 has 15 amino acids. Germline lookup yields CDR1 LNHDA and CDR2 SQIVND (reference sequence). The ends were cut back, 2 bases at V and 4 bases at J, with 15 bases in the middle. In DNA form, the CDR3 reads TGTGCCAGTAGTATAAATGCCGGGAGTGGTTACGAGCAGTACTTC. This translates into CASSINAGSGYEQYF.

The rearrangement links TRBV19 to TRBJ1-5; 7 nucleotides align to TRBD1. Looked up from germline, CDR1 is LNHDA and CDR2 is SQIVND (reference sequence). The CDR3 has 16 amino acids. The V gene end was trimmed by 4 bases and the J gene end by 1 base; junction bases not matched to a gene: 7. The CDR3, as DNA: TGTGCCAGTAGTACCTACAGGGGTTCGAGCAATCAGCCCCAGCATTTT. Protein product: CASSTYRGSSNQPQHF. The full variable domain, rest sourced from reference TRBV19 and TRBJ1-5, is DGGITQSPKYLFRKEGQNVTLSCEQNLNHDAMYWYRQDPGQGLRLIYYSQIVNDFQKGDIAEGYSVSREKKESFPLTVTSAQKNPTAFYLCASSTYRGSSNQPQHFGDGTRLSIL.

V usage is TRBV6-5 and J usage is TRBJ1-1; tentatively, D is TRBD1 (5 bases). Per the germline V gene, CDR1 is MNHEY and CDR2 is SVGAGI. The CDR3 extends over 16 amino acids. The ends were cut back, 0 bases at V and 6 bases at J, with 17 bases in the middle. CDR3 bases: TGTGCCAGCAGTTACTCGACCATCCAGGGAATCCCTGAAGCTTTCTTT. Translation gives CASSYSTIQGIPEAFF.

The DNA of the CDR3 is TGCGCCAGCAGCTCATACACCGGGACAGGGAGTCCACCCCTCCACTTT. It is translated as CASSSYTGTGSPPLHF. This rearrangement joins TRBV5-1 to TRBJ1-6; 9 positions agree with TRBD1. Germline CDR1 and CDR2: SGHRS and YFSETQ. The CDR3 has 16 residues. After removal of 3 bases from V and 11 bases from J, the junction contained 12 bases not matched to a gene.

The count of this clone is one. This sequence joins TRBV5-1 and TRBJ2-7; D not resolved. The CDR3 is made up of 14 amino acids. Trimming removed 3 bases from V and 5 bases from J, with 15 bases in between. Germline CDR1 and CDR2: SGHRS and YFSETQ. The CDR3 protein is CASSYPPPANEQYF. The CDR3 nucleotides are TGCGCCAGCAGCTATCCGCCGCCGGCCAACGAGCAGTACTTC.

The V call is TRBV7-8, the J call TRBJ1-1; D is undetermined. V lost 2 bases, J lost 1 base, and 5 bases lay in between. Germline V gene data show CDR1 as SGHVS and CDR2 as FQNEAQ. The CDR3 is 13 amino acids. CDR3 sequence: CASSLRTNTEAFF. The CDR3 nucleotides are TGTGCCAGCAGCTTAAGGACGAACACTGAAGCTTTCTTT.